These 3 T cell receptor beta chains were sequenced from one sample in a study of blood T cells in healthy people across ages. For the second PCR, which ran for roughly 7 to 11 cycles, a sample-barcoded 5' primer and a J-beta primer mix were used. TCRdb recomputed calls from the 5' RACE reads with MiXCR, one row per CDR3 protein. The data show under 2,000,000 distinct CDR3 sequences, just under 50% seen once. Sequenced sample: blood. The receptors shown here come from a woman aged 40 to 55 in good health.

This clonotype turned up a few times. The CDR3 here is CASSQDPTLRRDTQYF. CDR3 bases: TGCGCCAGCAGCCAAGACCCAACGTTGAGGCGAGATACGCAGTATTTT. The chain has TRBV4-3 and TRBJ2-3; D is ambiguous. V was cut by 0 bases and J by 5 bases, with 15 bases left in between. The CDR3 has 16 residues. Germline-derived CDR1 and CDR2 are LGHNA and YSLEER.

CDR3 residues: CASSETVYSYEQYF. The CDR3 DNA reads TGTGCCAGCAGTGAAACGGTATACTCCTACGAGCAGTACTTC. The chain links TRBV6-1 to TRBJ2-7; no definite D call. CDR1 is MNHNS, CDR2 SASEGT, per germline. V lost 2 bases and J lost 0, with 8 bases in between. The CDR3 consists of 14 residues.

The CDR3: CASSLAGTGYNSPLHF. The CDR3 region has the DNA TGTGCCAGCAGCTTAGCTGGGACAGGATATAATTCACCCCTCCACTTT. V usage is TRBV7-9 and J usage is TRBJ1-6; 8 bases are shared with TRBD1. The germline gives CDR1 SEHNR, CDR2 FQNEAQ (reference sequence). The junction had 2 bases not matched to a gene; V was cut back by 0 bases and J by 4 bases. The CDR3 contains 16 residues.